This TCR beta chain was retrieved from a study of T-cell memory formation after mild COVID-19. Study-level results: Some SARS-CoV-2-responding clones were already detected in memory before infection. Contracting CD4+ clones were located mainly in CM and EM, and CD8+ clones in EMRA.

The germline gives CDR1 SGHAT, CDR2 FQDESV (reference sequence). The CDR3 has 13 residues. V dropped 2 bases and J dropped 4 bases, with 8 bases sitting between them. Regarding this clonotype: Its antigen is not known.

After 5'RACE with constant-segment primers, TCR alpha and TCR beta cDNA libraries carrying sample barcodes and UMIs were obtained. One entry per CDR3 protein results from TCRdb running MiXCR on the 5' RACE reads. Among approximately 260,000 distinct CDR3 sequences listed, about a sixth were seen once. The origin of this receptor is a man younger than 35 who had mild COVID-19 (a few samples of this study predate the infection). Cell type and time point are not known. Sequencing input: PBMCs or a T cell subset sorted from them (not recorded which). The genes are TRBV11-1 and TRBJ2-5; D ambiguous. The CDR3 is CASSLRRVETQYF. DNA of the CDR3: TGTGCCAGCAGCTTAAGAAGGGTAGAGACCCAGTACTTC.